The T cell receptor beta chain under discussion was sequenced for a study of blood T cell repertoires in COVID-19. Study details: COVID-19 samples collected from the United States, Italy and Spain covered acute and convalescent phases.

CDR3 length equals 14 residues. V lost 5 bases to trimming and J lost 3 bases; unmatched junction nucleotides: 3. Germline V gene lookup returns CDR1 MNHEY and CDR2 SVGAGI. In the original processing: Reference gene primer amplification in the assay estimated nucleated cell counts. TCRdb keeps only in-frame clones here, not all; method: immunoSEQ multiplex PCR. V, J and clone size reflect that table, while D and trimming were determined from the DNA. The sample has hundreds of thousands of clones; approximately 90% are singletons. The count of this clone is one. Living in about two dozen US areas, the participants were between 18 and 89 years of age. Membership in each cohort depended on participant-reported clinical history.

Sequencing was carried out using PBMCs or T cells enriched from blood (not recorded which). The sequence was obtained from a woman aged 30 to 39 with acute COVID-19. The J gene is TRBJ1-2, the V gene TRBV6-5, with 10 nucleotides matching TRBD1. The CDR3 reads CASSPDRGDYGYTF. CDR3 DNA: TGTGCCAGCAGTCCGGACAGGGGGGACTATGGCTACACCTTC.